This TCR beta chain was observed in a study of blood T cell repertoires in COVID-19. Study information: Samples taken during acute and convalescent COVID-19 were collected in the United States, Italy and Spain.

Per the study methods: Quantification of nucleated cells was approximated via reference gene primer amplification. Method: immunoSEQ multiplex PCR; TCRdb's copy keeps in-frame clones and lacks some. The V and J calls and the clone size are those of that table, but D and trimming were determined from the DNA. This sample carries roughly 250,000 clones, 85% to 90% of them seen once, and the ten largest clones take around 0.84%. Trimming left V 2 bases short and J 2 bases short, with 8 bases between. The germline CDR1 and CDR2 sequences are SGHNT and YYREEE (reference sequence). CDR3 size: 13 residues. Sequences were obtained from peripheral blood. The rearrangement links TRBV5-4 to TRBJ2-7, with no clear D. The TCR originated in a man aged 25 to 40 with acute or convalescent COVID-19. The CDR3 DNA reads TGTGCCAGCAGCTTATTGGGCCCCTACGAGCAGTACTTC. Translation gives CASSLLGPYEQYF.